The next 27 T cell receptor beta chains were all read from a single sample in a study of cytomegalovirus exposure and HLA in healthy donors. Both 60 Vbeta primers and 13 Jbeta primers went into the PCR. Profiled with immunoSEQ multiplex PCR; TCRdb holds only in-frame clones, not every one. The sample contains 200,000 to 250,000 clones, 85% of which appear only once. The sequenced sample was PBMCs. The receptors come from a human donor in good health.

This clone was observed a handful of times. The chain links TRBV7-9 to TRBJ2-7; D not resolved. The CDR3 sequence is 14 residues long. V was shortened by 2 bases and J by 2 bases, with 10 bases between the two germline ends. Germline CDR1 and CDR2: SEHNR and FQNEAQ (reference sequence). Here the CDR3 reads CASSLPVVPYEQYF. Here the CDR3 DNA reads TGTGCCAGCAGCTTACCGGTGGTTCCCTACGAGCAGTACTTC.

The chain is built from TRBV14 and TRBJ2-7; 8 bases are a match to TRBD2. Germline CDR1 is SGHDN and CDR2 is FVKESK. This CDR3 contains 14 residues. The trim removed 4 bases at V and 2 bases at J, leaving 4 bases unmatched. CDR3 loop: CASSPRTSPYEQYF. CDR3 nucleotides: TGTGCCAGCAGCCCGAGGACTAGCCCCTACGAGCAGTACTTC.

The CDR3 bases are TGCGCCAGCAGCTTGGGGACTAGCGGGACGCTCAATGAGCAGTTCTTC. The encoded protein is CASSLGTSGTLNEQFF. V gene TRBV5-1 combines with J gene TRBJ2-1, with 12 bases aligning to TRBD2. This CDR3 spans 16 amino acids. CDR1 is SGHRS and CDR2 is YFSETQ in the germline V gene. The J segment lost 6 bases and the V segment lost 0 bases, leaving 4 bases of the junction unmatched. Supplemented by reference TRBV5-1 and TRBJ2-1, the full variable domain reads KAGVTQTPRYLIKTRGQQVTLSCSPISGHRSVSWYQQTPGQGLQFLFEYFSETQRNKGNFPGRFSGRQFSNSRSEMNVSTLELGDSALYLCASSLGTSGTLNEQFFGPGTRLTVL.

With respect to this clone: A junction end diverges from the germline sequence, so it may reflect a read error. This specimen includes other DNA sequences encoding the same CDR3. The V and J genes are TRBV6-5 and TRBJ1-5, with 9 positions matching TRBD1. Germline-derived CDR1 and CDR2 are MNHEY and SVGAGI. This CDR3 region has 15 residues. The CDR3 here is CASSYGTGSNQPQHF. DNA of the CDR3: TGTGCCAGCAGTTACGGGACAGGGTCTAATCAGCCCCAGCACTTT.

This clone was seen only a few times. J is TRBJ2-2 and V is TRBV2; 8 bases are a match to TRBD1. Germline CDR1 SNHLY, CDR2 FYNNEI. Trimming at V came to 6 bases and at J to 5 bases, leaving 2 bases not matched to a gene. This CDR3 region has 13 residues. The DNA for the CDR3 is TGTGCCAGCAGGAGGACAGGGACCGGGGAGCTGTTTTTT. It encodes CASRRTGTGELFF.

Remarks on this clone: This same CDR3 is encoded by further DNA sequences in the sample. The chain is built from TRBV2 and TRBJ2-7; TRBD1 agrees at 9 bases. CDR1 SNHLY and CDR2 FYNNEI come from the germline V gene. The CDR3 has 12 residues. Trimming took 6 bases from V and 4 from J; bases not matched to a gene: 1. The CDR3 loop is CASRGQGYEQYF. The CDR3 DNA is TGTGCCAGCAGGGGACAGGGTTACGAGCAGTACTTC.

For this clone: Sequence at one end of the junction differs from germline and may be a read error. As DNA, the CDR3 is TGTTCCAGCAGCCCAGTGGAGGGGGCGCACACGGAGACCCAGTACTTC. Translated, it gives CSSSPVEGAHTETQYF. The gene calls are TRBV7-9 and TRBJ2-5; possibly TRBD1 for D (7 bases). The CDR3 loop spans 16 amino acids. Germline V CDR1 and CDR2: SEHNR, FQNEAQ (reference sequence).

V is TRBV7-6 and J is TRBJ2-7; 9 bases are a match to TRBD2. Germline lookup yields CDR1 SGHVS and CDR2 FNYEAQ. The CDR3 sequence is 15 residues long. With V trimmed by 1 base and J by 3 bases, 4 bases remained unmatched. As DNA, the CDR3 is TGTGCCAGCAGCTTAGATAGCGGGAGTGTCTACGAGCAGTACTTC. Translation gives CASSLDSGSVYEQYF.

The chain's CDR3 is CASSRKTTGGNTIYF. DNA for the CDR3: TGTGCCAGTAGTAGGAAGACTACCGGTGGAAACACCATATATTTT. The chain couples TRBV19 to TRBJ1-3; D call uncertain. CDR1 and CDR2 (germline): LNHDA, SQIVND (reference sequence). V lost 4 bases, J lost 3 bases, and 13 bases lay in between. The CDR3 covers 15 residues. The full variable domain, in which reference TRBV19 and TRBJ1-3 provide the parts outside the CDR3, is DGGITQSPKYLFRKEGQNVTLSCEQNLNHDAMYWYRQDPGQGLRLIYYSQIVNDFQKGDIAEGYSVSREKKESFPLTVTSAQKNPTAFYLCASSRKTTGGNTIYFGEGSWLTVV.

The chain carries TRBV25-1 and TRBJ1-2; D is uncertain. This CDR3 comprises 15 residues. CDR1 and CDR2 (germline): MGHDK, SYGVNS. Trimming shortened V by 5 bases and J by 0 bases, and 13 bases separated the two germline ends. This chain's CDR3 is CASSPAFGANYGYTF. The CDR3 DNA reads TGTGCCAGCAGTCCAGCTTTCGGGGCTAACTATGGCTACACCTTC.

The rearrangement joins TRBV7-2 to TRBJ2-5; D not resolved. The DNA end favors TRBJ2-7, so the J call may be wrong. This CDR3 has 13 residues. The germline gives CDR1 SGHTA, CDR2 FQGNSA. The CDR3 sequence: CASSLDIDYEQYF. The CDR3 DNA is TGTGCCAGCAGCTTAGATATAGACTACGAGCAGTACTTC.

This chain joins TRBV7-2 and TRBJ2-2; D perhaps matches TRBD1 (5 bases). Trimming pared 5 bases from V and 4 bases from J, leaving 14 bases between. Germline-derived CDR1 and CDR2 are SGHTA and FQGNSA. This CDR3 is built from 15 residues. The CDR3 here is CASSPMGQTTGELFF. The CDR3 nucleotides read TGTGCCAGCAGCCCGATGGGGCAGACCACCGGGGAGCTGTTTTTT. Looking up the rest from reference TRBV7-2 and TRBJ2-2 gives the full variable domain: GAGVSQSPSNKVTEKGKDVELRCDPISGHTALYWYRQSLGQGLEFLIYFQGNSAPDKSGLPSDRFSAERTGGSVSTLTIQRTQQEDSAVYLCASSPMGQTTGELFFGEGSRLTVL.

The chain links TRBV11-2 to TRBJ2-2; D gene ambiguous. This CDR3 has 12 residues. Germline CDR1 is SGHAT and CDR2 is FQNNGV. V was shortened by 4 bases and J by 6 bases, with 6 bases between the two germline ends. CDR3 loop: CASSSDAGELFF. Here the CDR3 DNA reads TGTGCCAGCAGCTCAGACGCCGGGGAGCTGTTTTTT.

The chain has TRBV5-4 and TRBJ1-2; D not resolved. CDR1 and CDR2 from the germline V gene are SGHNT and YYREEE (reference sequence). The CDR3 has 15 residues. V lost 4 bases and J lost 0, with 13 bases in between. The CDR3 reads CASSLAKAANYGYTF. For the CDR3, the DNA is TGTGCCAGCAGCCTGGCCAAAGCGGCTAACTATGGCTACACCTTC.

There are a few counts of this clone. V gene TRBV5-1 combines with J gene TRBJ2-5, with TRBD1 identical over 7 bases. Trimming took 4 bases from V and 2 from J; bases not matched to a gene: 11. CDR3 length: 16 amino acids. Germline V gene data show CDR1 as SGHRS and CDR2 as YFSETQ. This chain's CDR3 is CASSQNPGQMQETQYF. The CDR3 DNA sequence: TGCGCCAGCAGCCAAAACCCGGGACAGATGCAAGAGACCCAGTACTTC.

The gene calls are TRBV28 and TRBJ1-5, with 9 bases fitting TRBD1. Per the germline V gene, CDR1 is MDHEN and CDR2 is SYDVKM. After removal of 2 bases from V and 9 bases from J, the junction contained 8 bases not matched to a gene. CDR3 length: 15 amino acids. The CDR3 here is CASSLRDRATLPQHF. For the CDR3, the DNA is TGTGCCAGCAGTTTACGGGACAGGGCCACCTTGCCCCAGCATTTT. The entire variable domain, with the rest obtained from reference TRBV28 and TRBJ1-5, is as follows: DVKVTQSSRYLVKRTGEKVFLECVQDMDHENMFWYRQDPGLGLRLIYFSYDVKMKEKGDIPEGYSVSREKKERFSLILESASTNQTSMYLCASSLRDRATLPQHFGDGTRLSIL.

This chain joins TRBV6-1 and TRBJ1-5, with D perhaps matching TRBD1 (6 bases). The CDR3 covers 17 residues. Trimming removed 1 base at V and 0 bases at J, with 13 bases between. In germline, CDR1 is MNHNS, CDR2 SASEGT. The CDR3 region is CASSEGHRVHSNQPQHF. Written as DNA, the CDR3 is TGTGCCAGCAGTGAAGGCCACAGGGTCCATAGCAATCAGCCCCAGCATTTT.

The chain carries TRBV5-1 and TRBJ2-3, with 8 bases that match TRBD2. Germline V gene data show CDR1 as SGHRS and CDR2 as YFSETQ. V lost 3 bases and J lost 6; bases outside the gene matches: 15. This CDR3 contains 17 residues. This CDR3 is CASSWGFGAGDRDTQYF. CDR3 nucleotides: TGCGCCAGCAGCTGGGGGTTTGGAGCGGGAGATCGGGATACGCAGTATTTT.

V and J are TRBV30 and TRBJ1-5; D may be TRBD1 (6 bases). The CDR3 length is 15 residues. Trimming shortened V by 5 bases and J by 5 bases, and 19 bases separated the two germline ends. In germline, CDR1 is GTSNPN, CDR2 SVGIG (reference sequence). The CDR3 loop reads CAWGAVYRVHQPQHF. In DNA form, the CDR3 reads TGTGCCTGGGGAGCCGTCTACAGGGTACATCAGCCCCAGCATTTT.

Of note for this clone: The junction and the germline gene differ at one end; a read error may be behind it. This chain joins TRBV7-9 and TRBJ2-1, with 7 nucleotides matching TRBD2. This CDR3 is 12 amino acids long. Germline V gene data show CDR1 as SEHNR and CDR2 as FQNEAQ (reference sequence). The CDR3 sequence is CSSSPGGNEQFF. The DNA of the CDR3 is TGTTCCAGCAGCCCGGGGGGAAATGAGCAGTTCTTC.

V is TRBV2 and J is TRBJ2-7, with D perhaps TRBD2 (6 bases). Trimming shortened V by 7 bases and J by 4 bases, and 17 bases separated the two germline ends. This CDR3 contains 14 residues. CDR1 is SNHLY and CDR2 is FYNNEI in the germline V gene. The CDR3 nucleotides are TGTGCCAGCATTAGAAGCGGGCGTCGGTACGAGCAGTACTTC. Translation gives CASIRSGRRYEQYF.

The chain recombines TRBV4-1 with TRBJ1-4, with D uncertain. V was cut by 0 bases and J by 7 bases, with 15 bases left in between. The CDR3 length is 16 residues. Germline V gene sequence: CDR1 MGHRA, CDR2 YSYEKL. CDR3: CASSQEGRMNPEKLFF. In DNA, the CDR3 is TGCGCCAGCAGCCAAGAGGGCCGGATGAACCCTGAAAAACTGTTTTTT.

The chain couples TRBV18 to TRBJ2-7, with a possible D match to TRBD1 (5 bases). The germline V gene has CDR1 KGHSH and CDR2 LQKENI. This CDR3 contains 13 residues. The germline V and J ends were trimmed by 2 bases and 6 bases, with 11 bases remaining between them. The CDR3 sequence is CASSPIQGSEQYF. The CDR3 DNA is TGTGCCAGCTCACCAATTCAGGGAAGCGAGCAGTACTTC.

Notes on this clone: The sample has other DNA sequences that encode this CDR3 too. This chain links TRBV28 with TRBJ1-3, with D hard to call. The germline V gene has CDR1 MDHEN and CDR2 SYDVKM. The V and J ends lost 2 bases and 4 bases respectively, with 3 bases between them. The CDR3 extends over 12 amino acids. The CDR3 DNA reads TGTGCCAGCAGTTTACCGGGAAACACCATATATTTT. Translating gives CASSLPGNTIYF. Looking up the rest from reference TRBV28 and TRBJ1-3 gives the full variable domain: DVKVTQSSRYLVKRTGEKVFLECVQDMDHENMFWYRQDPGLGLRLIYFSYDVKMKEKGDIPEGYSVSREKKERFSLILESASTNQTSMYLCASSLPGNTIYFGEGSWLTVV.

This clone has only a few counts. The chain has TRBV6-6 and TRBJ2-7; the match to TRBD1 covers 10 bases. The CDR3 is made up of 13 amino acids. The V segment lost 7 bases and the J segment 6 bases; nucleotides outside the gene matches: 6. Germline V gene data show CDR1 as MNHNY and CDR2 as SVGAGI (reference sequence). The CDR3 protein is CASNRDRGGEQYF. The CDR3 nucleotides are TGTGCCAGCAACCGGGACAGGGGAGGCGAGCAGTACTTC.

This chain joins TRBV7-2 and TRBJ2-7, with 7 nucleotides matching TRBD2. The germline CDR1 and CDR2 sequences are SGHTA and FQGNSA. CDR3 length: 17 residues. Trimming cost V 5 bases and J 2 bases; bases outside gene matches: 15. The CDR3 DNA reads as TGTGCCAGCAGCCGACCCAGCGGGACCGCCAAAACCTACGAGCAGTACTTC. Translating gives CASSRPSGTAKTYEQYF.

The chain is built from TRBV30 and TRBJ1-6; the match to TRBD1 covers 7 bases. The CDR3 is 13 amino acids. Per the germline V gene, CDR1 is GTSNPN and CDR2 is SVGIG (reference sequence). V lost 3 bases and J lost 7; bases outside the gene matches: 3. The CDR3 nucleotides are TGTGCCTGGAGCCGGGACAGCAATTCACCCCTCCACTTT. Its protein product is CAWSRDSNSPLHF.